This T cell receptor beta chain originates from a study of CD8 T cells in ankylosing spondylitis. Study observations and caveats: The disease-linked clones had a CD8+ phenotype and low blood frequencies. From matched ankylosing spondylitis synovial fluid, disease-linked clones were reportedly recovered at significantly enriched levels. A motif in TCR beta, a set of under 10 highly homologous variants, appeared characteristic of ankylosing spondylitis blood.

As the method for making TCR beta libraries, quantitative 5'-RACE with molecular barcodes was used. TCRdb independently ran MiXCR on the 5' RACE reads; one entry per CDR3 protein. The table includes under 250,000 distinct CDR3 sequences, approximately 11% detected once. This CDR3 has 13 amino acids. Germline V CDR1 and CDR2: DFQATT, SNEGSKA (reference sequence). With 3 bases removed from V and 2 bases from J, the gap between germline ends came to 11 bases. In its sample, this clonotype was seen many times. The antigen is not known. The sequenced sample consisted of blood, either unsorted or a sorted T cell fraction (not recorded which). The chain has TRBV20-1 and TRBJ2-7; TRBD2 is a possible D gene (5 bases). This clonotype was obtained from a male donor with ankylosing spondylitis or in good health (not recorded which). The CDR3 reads CSASSSGTYEQYF. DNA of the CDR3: TGCAGTGCTAGTTCGAGCGGTACCTACGAGCAGTACTTC.